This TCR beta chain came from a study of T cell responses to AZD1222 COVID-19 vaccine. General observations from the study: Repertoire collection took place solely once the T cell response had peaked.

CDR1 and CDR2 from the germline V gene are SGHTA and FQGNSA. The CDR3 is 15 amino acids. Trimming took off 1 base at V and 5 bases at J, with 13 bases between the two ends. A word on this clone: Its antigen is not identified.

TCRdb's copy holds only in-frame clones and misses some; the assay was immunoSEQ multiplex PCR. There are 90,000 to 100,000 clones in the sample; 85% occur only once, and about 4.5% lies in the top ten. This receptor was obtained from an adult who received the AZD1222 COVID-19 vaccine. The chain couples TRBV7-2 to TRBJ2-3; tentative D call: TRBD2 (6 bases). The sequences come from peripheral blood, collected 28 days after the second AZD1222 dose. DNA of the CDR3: TGTGCCAGCAGCTTAGACGTGGGAGGAATAGATACGCAGTATTTT. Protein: CASSLDVGGIDTQYF.